Listed below are T cell receptor beta chains from one sample, sequenced in a study of OX40 agonist ivuxolimab in advanced cancers. Only in-frame clones appear in the TCRdb table, and some are missing; sequencing was by immunoSEQ multiplex PCR. Counted here are 50,000 to 75,000 clones, more than 80% occurring once; the ten biggest clones make up approximately 2%. This material consisted of CD4+ or CD8+ T cells sorted from blood, taken in a trial of the OX40 agonist ivuxolimab. The receptors derive from an adult with an advanced solid tumor such as melanoma, head and neck, liver or kidney cancer. CDR3s include the opening cysteine and the closing phenylalanine or tryptophan. A D gene is named only where the DNA matches it firmly. Expanded clones are given a class, and other clones once, few, many or no size at all.

size | J | D | V | DNA | CDR3
- | TRBJ1-1 | - | TRBV10-2 | TGCGCCAGCAGTGAGGGGGGGATGACCACTGAAGCTTTCTTT | CASSEGGMTTEAFF
- | TRBJ2-1 | TRBD1 | TRBV7-9 | TGTGCCAGCAGCTTAGTGTACGGCAGGGGGTACAATGAGCAGTTCTTC | CASSLVYGRGYNEQFF
- | TRBJ1-2 | TRBD1 | TRBV19 | TGTGCCAGTTGGACAGGGGGCCACTATGGCTACACCTTC | CASWTGGHYGYTF
- | TRBJ2-3 | - | TRBV7-2 | TGTGCCGTTCGCAGGACAGAATCTAGCACAGATACGCAGTATTTT | CAVRRTESSTDTQYF
- | TRBJ1-2 | TRBD1 | TRBV12-5 | TGTGCTAGTGCCAGAGGACAGGGGACCTATGGCTACACCTTC | CASARGQGTYGYTF
- | TRBJ2-3 | - | TRBV29-1 | TGCAGTATCAACGGGGGACAGAGCACAGATACGCAGTATTTT | CSINGGQSTDTQYF
- | TRBJ1-6 | - | TRBV10-1 | TGCGCCAGTTCTTATTCGGACATAGCCAATTCACCCCTCCACTTT | CASSYSDIANSPLHF
- | TRBJ2-1 | - | TRBV7-3 | TGTGCCAGCAGGGCCGGGGGTGGTGAGCAGTTCTTC | CASRAGGGEQFF
- | TRBJ1-1 | - | TRBV2 | TGTGCCAGCACAGTACAGGGAGGGTTGGTGAACACTGAAGCTTTCTTT | CASTVQGGLVNTEAFF
- | TRBJ1-1 | - | TRBV5-1 | TGCGCCAGCAGCTTGTCTTTAGGTACCATGAACACTGAAGCTTTCTTT | CASSLSLGTMNTEAFF
- | TRBJ2-7 | - | TRBV15 | TGTGCCACCAGCAAGCTAAGGACTGGGGACGTCTCCTACGAGCAGTACTTC | CATSKLRTGDVSYEQYF
- | TRBJ1-4 | - | TRBV15 | TGTGCCACCAGCAGAAGAGATGGGACCGTGGACAAAAAACTGTTTTTT | CATSRRDGTVDKKLFF
once | TRBJ2-1 | TRBD2 | TRBV9 | TGTGCCAGCAGCCCGCGACTAGCGGAGTTTAATGAGCAGTTCTTC | CASSPRLAEFNEQFF
- | TRBJ2-7 | TRBD1 | TRBV11-2 | TGTGCCAGCAGCTTAGATGTATCTTGGTGGGACAGGGGAAGCGAGCAGTACTTC | CASSLDVSWWDRGSEQYF
once | TRBJ2-6 | - | TRBV19 | TGTGCCAGTAGTATTGGGGGAGACTCTGGGGCCAACGTCCTGACTTTC | CASSIGGDSGANVLTF
- | TRBJ1-1 | - | TRBV28 | TGTGCCAGCAGTTTTCGGTCTTTTGAAGCTTTCTTT | CASSFRSFEAFF
- | TRBJ2-1 | - | TRBV15 | TGTGCCACCAGGCGGGCGAGCTCCTACAATGAGCAGTTCTTC | CATRRASSYNEQFF
- | TRBJ2-7 | TRBD1 | TRBV6-5 | TGTGCCAGCAGTTCGGGACAGGGGTGGTCCGAGCAGTACTTC | CASSSGQGWSEQYF
- | TRBJ2-7 | TRBD1 | TRBV11-2 | TGTGCCAGCAGCCCATGGACAGGGTACGAGCAGTACTTC | CASSPWTGYEQYF
- | TRBJ2-4 | - | TRBV11-2 | TGTGCCAGCAGCATCGTTTCGGCGGAACTAGCCAAAAACATTCAGTACTTC | CASSIVSAELAKNIQYF
- | TRBJ1-1 | - | TRBV5-1 | TGCGCCAGCAGCTCCTCCGGGACGAACACTGAAGCTTTCTTT | CASSSSGTNTEAFF
- | TRBJ1-4 | TRBD1 | TRBV5-1 | TGCGCCAGCAGCCCCTCAGGGGGGTCCTATGAAAAACTGTTTTTT | CASSPSGGSYEKLFF
- | TRBJ2-5 | TRBD2 | TRBV7-2 | TGTGCCAGCAGCTTAAAGGCGGGAGCGGCGGAGACCCAGTACTTC | CASSLKAGAAETQYF
once | TRBJ2-1 | TRBD2 | TRBV14 | TGTGCCAGCAGCCCCTATCGACTAGCGGGAGGGGATGAGCAGTTCTTC | CASSPYRLAGGDEQFF
- | TRBJ2-7 | TRBD1 | TRBV29-1 | TGCAGCGTTGAAGGGGGACAGGGCGTTTCCTACGAGCAGTACTTC | CSVEGGQGVSYEQYF
- | TRBJ2-2 | - | TRBV28 | TGTGCCAGCAGTCAGGCTTTACGGGGCACCGGGGAGCTGTTTTTT | CASSQALRGTGELFF
once | TRBJ2-1 | TRBD2 | TRBV4-3 | TGCGCCAGCAGCCCTAGCGGGAGTGGCAATGAGCAGTTCTTC | CASSPSGSGNEQFF
- | TRBJ2-7 | TRBD2 | TRBV4-3 | TGCGCCAGCAGCCAAGATCGGGGGACTAGCGGGAAGACCTACGAGCAGTACTTC | CASSQDRGTSGKTYEQYF
- | TRBJ2-3 | TRBD2 | TRBV5-4 | TGTGCCAGCAGCTTGGCCGGGGGGAGCACAGATACGCAGTATTTT | CASSLAGGSTDTQYF
- | TRBJ1-4 | - | TRBV28 | TGTGCCAGCAGTGGGGGCATTGCCGAGGGTGAAAAACTGTTTTTT | CASSGGIAEGEKLFF
- | TRBJ2-3 | TRBD2 | TRBV13 | TGTGCCAGCAGCCCTACCGTGCTCCAGCGGGAGGGCAAGACAGATACGCAGTATTTT | CASSPTVLQREGKTDTQYF
- | TRBJ1-5 | - | TRBV5-5 | TGTGCCAGCAGCTTGGAAGGTTCTGACTATCAGCCCCAGCATTTT | CASSLEGSDYQPQHF
- | TRBJ1-1 | - | TRBV11-3 | TGTGCCAGCAGCTTGGACGGGGGATTTGAAGCTTTCTTT | CASSLDGGFEAFF
- | TRBJ2-5 | - | TRBV10-3 | TGTGCCACTGGGTCGGGGGAGGTGGAGACCCAGTACTTC | CATGSGEVETQYF
- | TRBJ2-7 | - | TRBV27 | TGTGCCAGCAGTAAGGACAGACTTCAGAGCTCCTACGAGCAGTACTTC | CASSKDRLQSSYEQYF
- | TRBJ2-3 | TRBD2 | TRBV29-1 | TGCAGCTCCCGGGGGGGGAGTTTCGGCACAGATACGCAGTATTTT | CSSRGGSFGTDTQYF
once | TRBJ2-5 | TRBD1 | TRBV7-9 | TGTGCCAGTGTACCGGGGACAGTCCAAGAGACCCAGTACTTC | CASVPGTVQETQYF
- | TRBJ1-1 | - | TRBV30 | TGTGCCTTCGGAGCTGACACTGAAGCTTTCTTT | CAFGADTEAFF
- | TRBJ2-1 | TRBD1 | TRBV6-4 | TGTGCCAGCAGTGACCAGACAGGGGGCTTCAATGAGCAGTTCTTC | CASSDQTGGFNEQFF